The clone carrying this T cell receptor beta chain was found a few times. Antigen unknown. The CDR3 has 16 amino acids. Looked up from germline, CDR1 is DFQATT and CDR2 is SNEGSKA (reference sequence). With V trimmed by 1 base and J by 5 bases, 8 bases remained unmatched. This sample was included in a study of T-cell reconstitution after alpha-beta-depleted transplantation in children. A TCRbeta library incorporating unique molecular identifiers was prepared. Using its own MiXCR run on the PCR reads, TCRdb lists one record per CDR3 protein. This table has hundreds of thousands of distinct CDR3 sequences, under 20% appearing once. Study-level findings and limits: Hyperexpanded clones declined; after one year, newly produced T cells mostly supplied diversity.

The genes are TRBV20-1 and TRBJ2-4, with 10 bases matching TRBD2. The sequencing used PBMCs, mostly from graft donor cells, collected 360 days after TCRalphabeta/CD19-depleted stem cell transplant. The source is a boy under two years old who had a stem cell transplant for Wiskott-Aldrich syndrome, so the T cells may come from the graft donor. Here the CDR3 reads CSARGDRTSGENIQYF. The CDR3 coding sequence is TGCAGTGCTAGAGGAGATCGGACTAGCGGTGAAAACATTCAGTACTTC.